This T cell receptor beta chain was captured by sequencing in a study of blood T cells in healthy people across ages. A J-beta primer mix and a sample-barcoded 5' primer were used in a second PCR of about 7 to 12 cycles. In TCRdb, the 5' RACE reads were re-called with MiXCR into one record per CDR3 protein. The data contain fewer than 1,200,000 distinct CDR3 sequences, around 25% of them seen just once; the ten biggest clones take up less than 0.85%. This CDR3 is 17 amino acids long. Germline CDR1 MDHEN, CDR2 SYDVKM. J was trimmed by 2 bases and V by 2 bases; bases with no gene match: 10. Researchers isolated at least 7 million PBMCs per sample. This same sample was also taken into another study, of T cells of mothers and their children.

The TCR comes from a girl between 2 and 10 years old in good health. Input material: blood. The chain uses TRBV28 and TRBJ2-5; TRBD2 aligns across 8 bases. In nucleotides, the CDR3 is TGTGCCAGCAGTTTAAGGACCAGCGGGAGATGGCAAGAGACCCAGTACTTC. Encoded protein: CASSLRTSGRWQETQYF.